The 20 T cell receptor beta chains given below trace back to one sample, sequenced in a study of vaccination and CD4 T cells after COVID-19. Antigens of these TCRs are unknown. Cultured CD4+ T-cell DNA underwent Oncomine TCR Beta short-read sequencing. TCRdb processed the PCR reads anew with MiXCR; each CDR3 protein has one entry. Here the sample spans 3,500 to 5,000 distinct CDR3 sequences, 35% to 45% being singletons. Specified treatment: approximately 9-day PBMC culture with coronavirus spike peptide pools or control peptides (ViraFEST assay). Collection of the unexposed donor's CD4+ T cells took place before the COVID-19 pandemic (2011-2018). Sequencing was carried out using CD4+ T cells from blood, cultured in vitro. The receptors originated from a human donor in good health.

This clonotype counts as large. The CDR3 sequence is CASSVDLNQPQHF. Written as DNA, the CDR3 is TGTGCCAGCAGCGTTGATCTTAATCAGCCCCAGCATTTT. This chain connects TRBV9 to TRBJ1-5; D gene ambiguous. V was clipped by 2 bases and J by 4 bases, with 7 bases between them. The CDR3 runs to 13 residues. Germline V CDR1 and CDR2: SGDLS, YYNGEE.

This clonotype was observed a few times. The rearrangement uses TRBV7-7 and TRBJ2-5, with 7 bases that match TRBD2. The germline CDR1 and CDR2 sequences are SSHAT and FNYEAQ (reference sequence). The CDR3 length is 12 residues. CDR3 amino acids: CASSGTTETQYF. Written as DNA, the CDR3 is TGTGCTAGCTCCGGGACTACAGAGACCCAGTACTTC.

This clonotype was seen more than once but under ten times. V gene TRBV6-1 combines with J gene TRBJ1-1; 7 bases are shared with TRBD1. Per the germline V gene, CDR1 is MNHNS and CDR2 is SASEGT. The CDR3 spans 12 residues. V dropped 6 bases and J dropped 11; count of bases not matched to a gene: 9. CDR3 DNA sequence: TGTGCCAGCAGCAGACAGGGTGTGGGGGCTTTCTTT. It is translated as CASSRQGVGAFF.

The DNA for the CDR3 is TGTGCCAGCAGCTGGGGACAGGGTAAGTCCCCCCTCCACTTT. The encoded protein is CASSWGQGKSPLHF. This chain uses TRBV5-6 with TRBJ1-6; 9 positions agree with TRBD1. The CDR3 contains 14 residues. Germline values: CDR1 SGHDT, CDR2 YYEEEE. V lost 3 bases, J lost 13 bases, and 8 bases stayed unmatched.

Judged by abundance, this clonotype is medium-sized. J is TRBJ1-5 and V is TRBV20-1; the D gene is possibly TRBD1 (6 bases). Trimming cost V 6 bases and J 4 bases, with 19 bases left between them. The germline V gene encodes CDR1 DFQATT and CDR2 SNEGSKA (reference sequence). The CDR3 runs 15 residues. CDR3 region: CSALGGGGLNQPQHF. Written as DNA, the CDR3 is TGCAGTGCCCTAGGGGGGGGAGGCCTTAATCAGCCCCAGCATTTT.

CDR3 residues: CASSYEGGTLSPQHF. CDR3 DNA sequence: TGTGCCAGCAGTTACGAAGGAGGGACCCTCAGCCCCCAGCATTTT. This chain joins TRBV6-5 and TRBJ1-5, with TRBD1 as a possible D gene (5 bases). The CDR3 sequence is 15 residues long. V was clipped by 2 bases and J by 10 bases, with 18 bases between them. Germline V CDR1 and CDR2: MNHEY, SVGAGI.

CDR3 sequence: CASSYSHTGGIYNEQFF. In DNA, the CDR3 is TGTGCCAGCAGTTACTCGCACACAGGGGGCATCTACAATGAGCAGTTCTTC. This sequence joins TRBV6-5 and TRBJ2-1, with 9 bases matching TRBD1. CDR1 and CDR2 (germline): MNHEY, SVGAGI. There are 17 residues in the CDR3. Trimming at V came to 0 bases and at J to 3 bases, leaving 6 bases not matched to a gene.

The J gene is TRBJ1-2, the V gene TRBV6-1, with 11 bases aligning to TRBD1. V was clipped by 7 bases and J by 8 bases; unmatched bases: 6. Germline loops: CDR1 MNHNS, CDR2 SASEGT. The length of the CDR3 is 13 residues. The CDR3 DNA reads as TGTGCCAGCACGGGGACAGGGGGTAGGGGCTACACCTTC. Amino acid sequence: CASTGTGGRGYTF.

The CDR3 nucleotides are TGTGCCAGCAGTAAACTACAGGGTGAGGAGACCCAGTACTTC. Amino acids: CASSKLQGEETQYF. The chain carries TRBV6-1 and TRBJ2-5; possible D gene TRBD1, 6 bases. CDR3 length equals 14 residues. V shed 5 bases and J shed 5 bases, with 15 bases lying between them. Per germline, CDR1 MNHNS and CDR2 SASEGT.

This chain uses TRBV7-3 with TRBJ2-7; TRBD2 matches at 7 bases. V was clipped by 0 bases and J by 3 bases; unmatched bases: 2. Germline V CDR1 and CDR2: SGHTA, FQGTGA. The CDR3 consists of 14 residues. The CDR3 reads CASSLTGGGYEQYF. CDR3 nucleotide sequence: TGTGCCAGCAGCTTAACTGGGGGGGGCTACGAGCAGTACTTC.

The gene calls are TRBV15 and TRBJ2-7, with D tentatively TRBD1 (5 bases). The CDR3 has 14 amino acids. Germline CDR1 reads LNHNV; CDR2 reads YYDKDF (reference sequence). Between the trimmed V and J ends, which lost 0 bases and 3 bases, there was a span of 9 bases. Here the CDR3 reads CATSREGRVYEQYF. The DNA of the CDR3 is TGTGCCACCAGCAGAGAGGGCAGGGTCTACGAGCAGTACTTC.

This clonotype was found a few times. The genes are TRBV25-1 and TRBJ1-2; no clear D gene. The CDR3 runs to 11 residues. The germline CDR1 and CDR2 sequences are MGHDK and SYGVNS. Deletions cut 3 bases from V and 9 bases from J, with 8 bases between. CDR3 DNA: TGTGCCAGCAGTGACACAGCTAGCTACACCTTC. Protein product: CASSDTASYTF.

For the CDR3, the DNA is TGTGCCATCAATCAAGAGTCGCTGGTGGTAGCTAACTATGGCTACACCTTC. This sequence encodes CAINQESLVVANYGYTF. V usage is TRBV10-3 and J usage is TRBJ1-2; D not certain. Trimming left V 7 bases short and J 0 bases short, with 21 bases between. Germline CDR1 reads ENHRY; CDR2 reads SYGVKD. This CDR3 has 17 amino acids.

This chain connects TRBV6-1 to TRBJ1-2, with a weak D call TRBD1 (5 bases). This CDR3 comprises 14 residues. V dropped 8 bases and J dropped 0 bases, with 13 bases sitting between them. The germline gives CDR1 MNHNS, CDR2 SASEGT. DNA of the CDR3: TGTGCCAGCCGATGGGACGGAACTAACTATGGCTACACCTTC. Translating it yields CASRWDGTNYGYTF.

This chain joins TRBV6-1 and TRBJ1-1; perhaps TRBD1 as D (5 bases). This CDR3 has 13 amino acids. The germline CDR1 and CDR2 sequences are MNHNS and SASEGT. Deletions cut 6 bases from V and 2 bases from J, with 10 bases between. The CDR3, as DNA: TGTGCCAGCAGGACGACAGCTAACACTGAAGCTTTCTTT. This codes for CASRTTANTEAFF.

The chain combines TRBV20-1 with TRBJ2-7; tentatively, D is TRBD1 or TRBD2 (5 bases each). The V gene lost 3 bases and the J gene lost 2 bases, with 11 bases spanning the gap. The CDR3 totals 13 residues. Looked up from germline, CDR1 is DFQATT and CDR2 is SNEGSKA (reference sequence). This CDR3 reads CSASSGGPYEQYF. The CDR3 DNA follows: TGCAGTGCTAGTAGTGGGGGACCCTACGAGCAGTACTTC.

This chain joins TRBV7-3 and TRBJ2-5; possibly TRBD1 or TRBD2 for D (5 bases each). CDR3 length: 12 amino acids. The V gene lost 2 bases and the J gene lost 7 bases, with 8 bases spanning the gap. Germline assignment: CDR1 SGHTA and CDR2 FQGTGA. In nucleotides, the CDR3 is TGTGCCAGCAGCTTAGGGGACGGGACCCAGTACTTC. It translates to CASSLGDGTQYF.

By sample share, this clonotype is large. V usage is TRBV20-1 and J usage is TRBJ1-1, with 10 bases that match TRBD1. Losses at the gene ends were 5 bases for V and 4 bases for J; bases not matched to a gene: 4. This CDR3 contains 13 residues. Germline V CDR1 and CDR2: DFQATT, SNEGSKA (reference sequence). CDR3 residues: CSAPRTGGTEAFF. CDR3 nucleotides: TGCAGTGCTCCCCGGACAGGGGGCACTGAAGCTTTCTTT.

The J gene is TRBJ2-7, the V gene TRBV19; no clear D gene. V was trimmed by 1 base and J by 3 bases, leaving 7 bases between them. Germline values: CDR1 LNHDA, CDR2 SQIVND (reference sequence). CDR3 length: 13 amino acids. CDR3 amino acids: CASSIGQNYEQYF. The CDR3 DNA reads as TGTGCCAGTAGTATAGGACAAAACTACGAGCAGTACTTC.

V is TRBV5-8 and J is TRBJ2-5; D could derive from TRBD1 or TRBD2 (5 bases each). The CDR3 length is 13 residues. The germline gives CDR1 SGHTS, CDR2 YDEGEE. V was cut by 0 bases and J by 5 bases, with 8 bases left in between. In nucleotides, the CDR3 is TGTGCCAGCAGCTTGGGGGGGACGGAGACCCAGTACTTC. This translates into CASSLGGTETQYF.